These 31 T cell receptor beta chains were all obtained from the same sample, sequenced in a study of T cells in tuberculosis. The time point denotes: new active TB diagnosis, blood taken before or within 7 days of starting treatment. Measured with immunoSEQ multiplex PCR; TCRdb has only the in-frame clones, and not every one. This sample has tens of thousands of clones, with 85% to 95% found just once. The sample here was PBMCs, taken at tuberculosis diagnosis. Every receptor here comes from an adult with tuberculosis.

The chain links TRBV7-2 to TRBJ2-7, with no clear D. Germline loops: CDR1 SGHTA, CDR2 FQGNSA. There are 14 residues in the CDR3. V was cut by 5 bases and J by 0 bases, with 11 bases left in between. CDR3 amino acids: CASSLLPSSYEQYF. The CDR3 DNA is TGTGCCAGCAGCCTCCTGCCCAGCTCCTACGAGCAGTACTTC.

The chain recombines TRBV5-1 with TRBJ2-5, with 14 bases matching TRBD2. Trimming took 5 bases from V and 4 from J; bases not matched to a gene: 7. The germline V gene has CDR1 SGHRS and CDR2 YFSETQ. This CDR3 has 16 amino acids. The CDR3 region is CASRETSGGAGETQYF. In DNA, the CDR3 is TGCGCCAGCAGGGAGACTAGCGGGGGGGCCGGAGAGACCCAGTACTTC.

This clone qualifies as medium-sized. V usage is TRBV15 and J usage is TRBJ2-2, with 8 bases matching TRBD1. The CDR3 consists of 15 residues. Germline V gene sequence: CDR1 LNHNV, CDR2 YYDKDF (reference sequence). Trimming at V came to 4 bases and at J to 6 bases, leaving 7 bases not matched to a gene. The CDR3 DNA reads TGTGCCACCAGCACAGGGGGACAGGAGGCCGGGGAGCTGTTTTTT. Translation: CATSTGGQEAGELFF. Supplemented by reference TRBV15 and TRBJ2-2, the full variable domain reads DAMVIQNPRYQVTQFGKPVTLSCSQTLNHNVMYWYQQKSSQAPKLLFHYYDKDFNNEADTPDNFQSRRPNTSFCFLDIRSPGLGDTAMYLCATSTGGQEAGELFFGEGSRLTVL.

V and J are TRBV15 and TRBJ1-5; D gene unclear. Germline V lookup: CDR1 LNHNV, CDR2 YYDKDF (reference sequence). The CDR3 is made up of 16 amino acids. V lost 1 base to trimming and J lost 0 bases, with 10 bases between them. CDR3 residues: CATSRGKEYSNQPQHF. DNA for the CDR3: TGTGCCACCAGCAGAGGAAAGGAGTATAGCAATCAGCCCCAGCATTTT. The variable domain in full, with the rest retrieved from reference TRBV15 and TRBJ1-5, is DAMVIQNPRYQVTQFGKPVTLSCSQTLNHNVMYWYQQKSSQAPKLLFHYYDKDFNNEADTPDNFQSRRPNTSFCFLDIRSPGLGDTAMYLCATSRGKEYSNQPQHFGDGTRLSIL.

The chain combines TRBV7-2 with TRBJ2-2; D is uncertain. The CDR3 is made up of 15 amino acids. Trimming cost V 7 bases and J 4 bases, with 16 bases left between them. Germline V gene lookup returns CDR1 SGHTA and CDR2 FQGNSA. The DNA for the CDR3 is TGTGCCAGCACCCGAGTTCTCGGCGGCACCGGGGAGCTGTTTTTT. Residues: CASTRVLGGTGELFF.

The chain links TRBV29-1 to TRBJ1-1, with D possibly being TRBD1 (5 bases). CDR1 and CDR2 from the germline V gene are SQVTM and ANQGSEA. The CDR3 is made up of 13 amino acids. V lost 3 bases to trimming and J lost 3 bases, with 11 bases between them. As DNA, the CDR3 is TGCAGCGTTGACAGGGTCTTGGACACTGAAGCTTTCTTT. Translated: CSVDRVLDTEAFF.

CDR3 coding DNA: TGCAGCGGCGGACAGGGGGCGGCTGAAGCTTTCTTT. As protein: CSGGQGAAEAFF. The chain recombines TRBV29-1 with TRBJ1-1; 11 bases are shared with TRBD1. This CDR3 is built from 12 residues. V gave up 7 bases and J gave up 6 bases; unmatched junction bases: 4. CDR1 is SQVTM and CDR2 is ANQGSEA in the germline V gene.

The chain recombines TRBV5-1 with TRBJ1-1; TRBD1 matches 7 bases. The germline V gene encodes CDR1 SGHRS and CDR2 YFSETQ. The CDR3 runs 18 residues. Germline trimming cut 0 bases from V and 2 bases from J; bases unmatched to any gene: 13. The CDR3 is CASSLDAKHRGNNTEAFF. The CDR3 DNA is TGCGCCAGCAGCTTGGATGCAAAACACAGGGGAAACAACACTGAAGCTTTCTTT.

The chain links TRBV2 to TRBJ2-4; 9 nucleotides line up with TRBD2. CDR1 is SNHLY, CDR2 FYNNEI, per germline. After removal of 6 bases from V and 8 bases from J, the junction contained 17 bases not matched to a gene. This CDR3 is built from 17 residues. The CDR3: CASRPSGGGARFDIQYF. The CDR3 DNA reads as TGTGCCAGCAGGCCCTCTGGCGGGGGGGCCCGATTCGACATTCAGTACTTC.

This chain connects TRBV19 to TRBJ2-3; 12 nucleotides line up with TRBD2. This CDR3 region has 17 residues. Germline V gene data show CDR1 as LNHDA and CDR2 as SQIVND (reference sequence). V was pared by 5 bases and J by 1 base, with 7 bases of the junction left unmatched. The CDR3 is CASSFRLAGARTDTQYF. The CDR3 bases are TGTGCCAGTAGTTTCCGACTAGCGGGGGCCCGCACAGATACGCAGTATTTT.

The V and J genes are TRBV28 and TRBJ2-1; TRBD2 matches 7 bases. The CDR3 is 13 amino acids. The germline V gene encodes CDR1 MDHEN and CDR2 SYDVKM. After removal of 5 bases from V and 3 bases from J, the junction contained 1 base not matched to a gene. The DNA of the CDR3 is TGTGCCAGCAGTCCGGGAGGCTACAATGAGCAGTTCTTC. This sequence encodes CASSPGGYNEQFF.

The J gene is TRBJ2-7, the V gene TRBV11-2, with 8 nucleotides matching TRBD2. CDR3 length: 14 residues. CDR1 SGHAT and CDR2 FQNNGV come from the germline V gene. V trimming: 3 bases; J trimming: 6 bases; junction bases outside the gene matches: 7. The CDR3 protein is CASSLIGLAGEQYV. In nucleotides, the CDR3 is TGTGCCAGCAGCTTGATTGGACTAGCAGGCGAGCAGTACGTC.

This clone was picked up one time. The CDR3 region is CASSNGGYTF. In nucleotides, the CDR3 is TGTGCCAGTAGTAACGGTGGCTACACCTTC. The V and J genes are TRBV19 and TRBJ1-2; no definite D call. Germline V gene sequence: CDR1 LNHDA, CDR2 SQIVND (reference sequence). This CDR3 comprises 10 residues. Deletions cut 4 bases from V and 7 bases from J, with 4 bases between.

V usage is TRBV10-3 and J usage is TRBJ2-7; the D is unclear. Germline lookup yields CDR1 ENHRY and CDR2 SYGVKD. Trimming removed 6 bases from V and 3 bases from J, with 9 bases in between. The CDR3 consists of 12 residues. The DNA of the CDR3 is TGTGCCATCAGCGCTACTTACTACGAGCAGTACTTC. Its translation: CAISATYYEQYF.

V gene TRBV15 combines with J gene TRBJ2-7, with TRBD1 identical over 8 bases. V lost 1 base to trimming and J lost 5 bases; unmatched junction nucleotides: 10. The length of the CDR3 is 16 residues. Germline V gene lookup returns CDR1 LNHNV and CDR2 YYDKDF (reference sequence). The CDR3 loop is CATSRGRAGGRDEQYV. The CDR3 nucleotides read TGTGCCACCAGCAGAGGGAGAGCAGGGGGCAGGGACGAGCAGTACGTC.

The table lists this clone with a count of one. CDR3 protein: CASSVSGGGQNIQYF. The CDR3, as DNA: TGTGCCAGCAGCGTTAGCGGGGGCGGCCAAAACATTCAGTACTTC. The chain couples TRBV5-6 to TRBJ2-4, with 9 nucleotides matching TRBD2. CDR3 size: 15 residues. V was clipped by 4 bases and J by 5 bases; unmatched bases: 7. Germline CDR1 and CDR2: SGHDT and YYEEEE.

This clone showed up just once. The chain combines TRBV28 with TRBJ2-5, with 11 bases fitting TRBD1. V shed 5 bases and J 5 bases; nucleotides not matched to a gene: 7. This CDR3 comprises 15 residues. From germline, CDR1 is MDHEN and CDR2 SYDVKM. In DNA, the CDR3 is TGTGCCAGCAGTACACGGACAGGGGGCTTGGAGACCCAGTACTTC. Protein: CASSTRTGGLETQYF.

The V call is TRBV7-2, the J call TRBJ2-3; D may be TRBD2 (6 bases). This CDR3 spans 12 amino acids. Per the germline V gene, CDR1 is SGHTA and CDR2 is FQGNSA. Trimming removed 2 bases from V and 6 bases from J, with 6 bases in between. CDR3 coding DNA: TGTGCCAGCAGCTTAAGCGGGGATACGCAGTATTTT. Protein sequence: CASSLSGDTQYF.

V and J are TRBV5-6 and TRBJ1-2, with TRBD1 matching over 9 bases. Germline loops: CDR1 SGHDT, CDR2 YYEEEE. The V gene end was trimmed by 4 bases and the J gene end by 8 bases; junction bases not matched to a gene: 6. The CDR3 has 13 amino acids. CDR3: CASSDRTGVGYTF. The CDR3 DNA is TGTGCCAGCAGCGACCGGACAGGGGTAGGCTACACCTTC.

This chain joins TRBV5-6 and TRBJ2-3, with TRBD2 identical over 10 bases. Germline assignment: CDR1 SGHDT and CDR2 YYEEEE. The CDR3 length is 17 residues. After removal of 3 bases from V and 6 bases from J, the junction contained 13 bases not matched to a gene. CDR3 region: CASSSSEKRGGMDTQYF. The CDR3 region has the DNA TGTGCCAGCAGCTCCTCCGAGAAGCGGGGGGGTATGGATACGCAGTATTTT.

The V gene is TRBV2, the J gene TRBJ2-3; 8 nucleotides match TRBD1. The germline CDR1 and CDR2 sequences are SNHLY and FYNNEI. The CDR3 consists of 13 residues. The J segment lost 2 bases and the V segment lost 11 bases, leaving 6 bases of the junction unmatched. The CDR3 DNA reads TGTGCCGTCGGACAGGGCCCCACAGATACGCAGTATTTT. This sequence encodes CAVGQGPTDTQYF.

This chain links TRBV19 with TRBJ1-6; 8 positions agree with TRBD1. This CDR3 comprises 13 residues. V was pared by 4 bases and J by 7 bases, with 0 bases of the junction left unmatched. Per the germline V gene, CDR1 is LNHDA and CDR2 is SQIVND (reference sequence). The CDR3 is CASSRQGNSPLHF. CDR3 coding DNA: TGTGCCAGTAGTAGACAGGGGAATTCACCCCTCCACTTT.

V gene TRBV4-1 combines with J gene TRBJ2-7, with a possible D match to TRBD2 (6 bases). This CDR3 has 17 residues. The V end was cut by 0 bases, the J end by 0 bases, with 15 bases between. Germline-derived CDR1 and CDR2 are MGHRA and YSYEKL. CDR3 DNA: TGCGCCAGCAGCCAAGATCGGGGAGGCACACCCTCCTACGAGCAGTACTTC. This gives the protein CASSQDRGGTPSYEQYF.

The CDR3 loop reads CASSLGAGTSGANVLTF. The DNA for the CDR3 is TGTGCCAGCAGCTTAGGGGCGGGAACCTCTGGGGCCAACGTCCTGACTTTC. The V gene is TRBV7-7, the J gene TRBJ2-6; TRBD2 might be the D (6 bases). The CDR3 totals 17 residues. The V end was cut by 1 base, the J end by 0 bases, with 10 bases between. The V gene's germline CDR1 is SSHAT and CDR2 FNYEAQ (reference sequence).

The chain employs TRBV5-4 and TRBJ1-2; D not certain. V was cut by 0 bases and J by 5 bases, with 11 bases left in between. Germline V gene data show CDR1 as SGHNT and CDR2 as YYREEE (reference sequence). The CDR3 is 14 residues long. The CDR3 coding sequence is TGTGCCAGCAGCTTGGCGGGGTTGGGGTATGGCTACACCTTC. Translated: CASSLAGLGYGYTF.

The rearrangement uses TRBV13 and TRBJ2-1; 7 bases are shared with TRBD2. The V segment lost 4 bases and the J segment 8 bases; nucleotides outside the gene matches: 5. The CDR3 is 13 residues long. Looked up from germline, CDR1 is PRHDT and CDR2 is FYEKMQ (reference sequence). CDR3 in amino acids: CASSSGGVYEQFF. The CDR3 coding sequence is TGTGCCAGCAGCTCTGGGGGGGTCTATGAGCAGTTCTTC.

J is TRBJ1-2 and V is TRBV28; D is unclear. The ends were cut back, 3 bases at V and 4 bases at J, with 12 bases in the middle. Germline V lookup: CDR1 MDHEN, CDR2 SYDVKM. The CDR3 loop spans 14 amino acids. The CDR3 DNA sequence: TGTGCCAGCAGTTTTAGCGATAACACCTATGGCTACACCTTC. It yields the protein CASSFSDNTYGYTF.

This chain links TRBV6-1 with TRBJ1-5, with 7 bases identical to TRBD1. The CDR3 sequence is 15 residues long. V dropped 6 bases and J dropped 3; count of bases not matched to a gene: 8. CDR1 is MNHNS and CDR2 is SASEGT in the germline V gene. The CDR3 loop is CASRRDRWVNQPQHF. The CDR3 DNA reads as TGTGCCAGCAGGAGGGACAGATGGGTCAATCAGCCCCAGCATTTT.

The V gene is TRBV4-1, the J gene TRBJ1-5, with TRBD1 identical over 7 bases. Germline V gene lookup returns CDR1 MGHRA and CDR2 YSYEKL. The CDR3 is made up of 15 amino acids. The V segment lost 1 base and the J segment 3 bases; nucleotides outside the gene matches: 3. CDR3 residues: CASSQGDRTNQPQHF. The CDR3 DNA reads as TGCGCCAGCAGCCAAGGGGACAGAACCAATCAGCCCCAGCATTTT.

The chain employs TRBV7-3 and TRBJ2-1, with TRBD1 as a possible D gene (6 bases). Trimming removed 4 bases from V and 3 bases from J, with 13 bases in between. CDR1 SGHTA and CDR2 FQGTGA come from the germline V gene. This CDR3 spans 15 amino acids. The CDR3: CASSSPGQSYNEQFF. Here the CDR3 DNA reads TGTGCCAGCAGCTCACCGGGACAAAGCTACAATGAGCAGTTCTTC.

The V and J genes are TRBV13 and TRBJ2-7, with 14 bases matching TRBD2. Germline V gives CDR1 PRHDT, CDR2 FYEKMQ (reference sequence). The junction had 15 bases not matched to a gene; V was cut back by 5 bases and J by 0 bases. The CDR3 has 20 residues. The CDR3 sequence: CASSRHPGLAGARYSYEQYF. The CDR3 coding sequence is TGTGCCAGCAGCAGACATCCGGGACTAGCGGGGGCCCGCTACTCCTACGAGCAGTACTTC. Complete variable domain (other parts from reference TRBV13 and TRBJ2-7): AAGVIQSPRHLIKEKRETATLKCYPIPRHDTVYWYQQGPGQDPQFLISFYEKMQSDKGSIPDRFSAQQFSDYHSELNMSSLELGDSALYFCASSRHPGLAGARYSYEQYFGPGTRLTVT.